These 21 T cell receptor beta chains share one sample of origin, sequenced in a study of technical replicates of blood from a few donors. The repertoire was sequenced with immunoSEQ multiplex PCR; TCRdb's copy has only in-frame clones and lacks some. The sample gives 75,000 to 95,000 clones, around 94% of which show up once; approximately 0.42% is in the top ten. The sequencing sample was made of T cells isolated from PBMCs. These receptors were obtained from a human donor in good health.

CDR3 DNA: TGTGCCAGCAGCGGAACACCAAGGGACAGCGCGACCTATGGCTACACCTTC. Protein sequence: CASSGTPRDSATYGYTF. The V call is TRBV9, the J call TRBJ1-2, with 7 bases matching TRBD1. This CDR3 is built from 17 residues. The V gene end was trimmed by 3 bases and the J gene end by 4 bases; junction bases not matched to a gene: 15. Germline V CDR1 and CDR2: SGDLS, YYNGEE.

The rearrangement uses TRBV19 and TRBJ2-3, with 8 nucleotides matching TRBD2. Trimming took 5 bases from V and 0 from J; bases not matched to a gene: 4. The CDR3 has 15 amino acids. The germline CDR1 and CDR2 sequences are LNHDA and SQIVND (reference sequence). The CDR3 DNA reads TGTGCCAGTAGTCTAACTAGCGGCAGCACAGATACGCAGTATTTT. Its translation is CASSLTSGSTDTQYF.

The chain employs TRBV7-9 and TRBJ1-4; TRBD1 agrees at 11 bases. The CDR3 extends over 14 amino acids. Germline-derived CDR1 and CDR2 are SEHNR and FQNEAQ (reference sequence). Trimming cost V 4 bases and J 5 bases; bases outside gene matches: 0. In nucleotides, the CDR3 is TGTGCCAGCAGCTGGGACAGGGGGAATGAAAAACTGTTTTTT. Translating gives CASSWDRGNEKLFF.

CDR3 in DNA: TGTGCCAGCAGCTTAGCGGCAGCAGACAGGAATGGAAACACCATATATTTT. Its translation: CASSLAAADRNGNTIYF. The chain links TRBV7-9 to TRBJ1-3; TRBD1 might be the D (6 bases). Trimming pared 0 bases from V and 3 bases from J, leaving 15 bases between. Germline loops: CDR1 SEHNR, CDR2 FQNEAQ (reference sequence). The CDR3 contains 17 residues.

The chain combines TRBV4-2 with TRBJ1-1; TRBD1 is a possible D gene (5 bases). CDR3 size: 18 residues. V was cut by 0 bases and J by 5 bases, with 22 bases left in between. The germline V gene has CDR1 LGHNA and CDR2 YNFKEQ. CDR3 sequence (DNA): TGTGCCAGCAGCCAAGAGGGATTTGGGGGGGGAGGAAGAACTGAAGCTTTCTTT. The encoded protein is CASSQEGFGGGGRTEAFF.

This clone has a single count. This chain links TRBV27 with TRBJ2-7; 7 bases match TRBD2. In germline, CDR1 is MNHEY, CDR2 SMNVEV (reference sequence). V lost 0 bases and J lost 1; bases outside the gene matches: 3. The CDR3 covers 15 residues. The CDR3 loop is CASSLSPSGSYEQYF. For the CDR3, the DNA is TGTGCCAGCAGTTTATCCCCTAGCGGATCCTACGAGCAGTACTTC.

V gene TRBV6-1 combines with J gene TRBJ1-1; D ambiguous. V gave up 4 bases and J gave up 6 bases, with 9 bases separating them. CDR3 length equals 12 residues. Germline lookup yields CDR1 MNHNS and CDR2 SASEGT. The CDR3 DNA reads as TGTGCCAGCAGTGGACAACCGGCTGAAGCTTTCTTT. It translates to CASSGQPAEAFF.

The rearrangement links TRBV9 to TRBJ2-3; TRBD2 matches at 15 bases. Germline loops: CDR1 SGDLS, CDR2 YYNGEE. J gave up 4 bases and V 4 bases, and 10 bases lay outside the gene matches. There are 18 residues in the CDR3. The CDR3 DNA reads as TGTGCCAGCAGCCCCCGGACTAGCGGGAGGGCCCTAGCAGATACGCAGTATTTT. Amino acid sequence: CASSPRTSGRALADTQYF.

This chain joins TRBV25-1 and TRBJ2-7, with unresolved D. Germline V gene data show CDR1 as MGHDK and CDR2 as SYGVNS. CDR3 size: 11 residues. V was shortened by 1 base and J by 5 bases, with 3 bases between the two germline ends. In DNA, the CDR3 is TGTGCCAGCAGTGAATTAAACGAGCAGTACTTC. As protein: CASSELNEQYF.

The rearrangement joins TRBV15 to TRBJ2-7; 7 bases line up with TRBD2. Germline assignment: CDR1 LNHNV and CDR2 YYDKDF (reference sequence). The V gene end was trimmed by 0 bases and the J gene end by 1 base; junction bases not matched to a gene: 3. The CDR3 has 15 residues. Here the CDR3 DNA reads TGTGCCACCAGCAGAGATTCGGGGGGATCCTACGAGCAGTACTTC. This sequence encodes CATSRDSGGSYEQYF.

This chain connects TRBV4-2 to TRBJ1-1; 7 bases fit TRBD1. The junction had 7 bases not matched to a gene; V was cut back by 1 base and J by 2 bases. The germline CDR1 and CDR2 sequences are LGHNA and YNFKEQ. The CDR3 loop spans 16 amino acids. In DNA form, the CDR3 reads TGTGCCAGCAGCCAAGTACAGGGGCTCGAAAACACTGAAGCTTTCTTT. Protein sequence: CASSQVQGLENTEAFF.

This CDR3 reads CASSLSQGSDTQYF. CDR3 in DNA: TGTGCCAGCAGCTTAAGTCAGGGATCGGATACGCAGTATTTT. V gene TRBV7-3 combines with J gene TRBJ2-3; D is perhaps TRBD1 (5 bases). The CDR3 covers 14 residues. The V gene's germline CDR1 is SGHTA and CDR2 FQGTGA. Deletions cut 1 base from V and 6 bases from J, with 11 bases between.

This chain uses TRBV10-3 with TRBJ2-3; possibly TRBD1 for D (6 bases). The CDR3 covers 12 residues. With 5 bases removed from V and 6 bases from J, the gap between germline ends came to 9 bases. In germline, CDR1 is ENHRY, CDR2 SYGVKD. The CDR3 region has the DNA TGTGCCATCAGTTACAGGGTGGATACGCAGTATTTT. This gives the protein CAISYRVDTQYF.

On this clone itself: Germline and junction disagree at one end, which may indicate a read error. V usage is TRBV10-1 and J usage is TRBJ1-2, with D unclear. CDR3 length: 13 residues. In germline, CDR1 is WNHNN, CDR2 SYGVQD (reference sequence). CDR3 protein: CASSESRYYGYTF. CDR3 nucleotides: TGCGCCAGCAGTGAGTCGAGGTACTACGGCTACACCTTC.

This clone has a single count. The chain links TRBV15 to TRBJ1-1; D not resolved. From germline, CDR1 is LNHNV and CDR2 YYDKDF (reference sequence). V dropped 0 bases and J dropped 2 bases, with 10 bases sitting between them. CDR3 length: 15 residues. The CDR3 loop is CATSRDLRGNTEAFF. Written as DNA, the CDR3 is TGTGCCACCAGCAGAGATCTCCGGGGAAACACTGAAGCTTTCTTT. The whole variable domain, filled in from reference TRBV15 and TRBJ1-1, reads DAMVIQNPRYQVTQFGKPVTLSCSQTLNHNVMYWYQQKSSQAPKLLFHYYDKDFNNEADTPDNFQSRRPNTSFCFLDIRSPGLGDTAMYLCATSRDLRGNTEAFFGQGTRLTVV.

The chain combines TRBV9 with TRBJ1-1, with a tentative D call TRBD1 (6 bases). V was clipped by 0 bases and J by 6 bases, with 9 bases between them. The CDR3 loop spans 13 amino acids. Per germline, CDR1 SGDLS and CDR2 YYNGEE. The CDR3 sequence is CASSVVGQPEAFF. In DNA form, the CDR3 reads TGTGCCAGCAGCGTAGTAGGACAGCCTGAAGCTTTCTTT.

This clone was seen a single time. V is TRBV19 and J is TRBJ2-7, with D tentatively TRBD2 (6 bases). The CDR3 runs 15 residues. The germline V and J ends were trimmed by 1 base and 0 bases, with 10 bases remaining between them. Germline CDR1 is LNHDA and CDR2 is SQIVND (reference sequence). The CDR3 is CASSIGLALSYEQYF. As DNA, the CDR3 is TGTGCCAGTAGTATAGGCCTAGCGCTCTCCTACGAGCAGTACTTC.

The chain links TRBV29-1 to TRBJ2-7, with 9 nucleotides matching TRBD1. The germline gives CDR1 SQVTM, CDR2 ANQGSEA. With V trimmed by 6 bases and J by 5 bases, 8 bases remained unmatched. CDR3 size: 13 residues. The CDR3 sequence is CSVRGTGTDEQYF. The CDR3 DNA sequence: TGCAGCGTCCGAGGGACAGGGACCGACGAGCAGTACTTC.

The rearrangement joins TRBV27 to TRBJ2-3; TRBD2 aligns across 12 bases. Germline-derived CDR1 and CDR2 are MNHEY and SMNVEV (reference sequence). CDR3 size: 16 residues. V lost 5 bases to trimming and J lost 4 bases; unmatched junction nucleotides: 7. The CDR3 loop is CASSPTSGRWADTQYF. The DNA for the CDR3 is TGTGCCAGCAGTCCGACTAGCGGGAGATGGGCAGATACGCAGTATTTT.

The chain links TRBV4-2 to TRBJ1-5; D is unclear. Trimming stripped 0 bases from V and 3 bases from J, with 15 bases between. Per the germline V gene, CDR1 is LGHNA and CDR2 is YNFKEQ. The CDR3 is 17 amino acids. The CDR3 loop reads CASSQDPTASHNQPQHF. The CDR3 DNA reads TGTGCCAGCAGCCAAGATCCAACAGCTTCACACAATCAGCCCCAGCATTTT.

The chain is built from TRBV19 and TRBJ1-5, with 7 bases fitting TRBD1. The CDR3 has 14 residues. V was pared by 7 bases and J by 2 bases, with 5 bases of the junction left unmatched. CDR1 and CDR2 (germline): LNHDA, SQIVND (reference sequence). The CDR3 protein is CASTQGDRNQPQHF. Here the CDR3 DNA reads TGTGCCAGTACGCAGGGGGACCGCAATCAGCCCCAGCATTTT. Using reference TRBV19 and TRBJ1-5 for the parts outside the CDR3, the full variable domain is DGGITQSPKYLFRKEGQNVTLSCEQNLNHDAMYWYRQDPGQGLRLIYYSQIVNDFQKGDIAEGYSVSREKKESFPLTVTSAQKNPTAFYLCASTQGDRNQPQHFGDGTRLSIL.